One and the same sample provided the 3 T cell receptor beta chains below, sequenced in a study of T-cell reconstitution after alpha-beta-depleted transplantation in children. Unique molecular identifiers were incorporated when the TCRbeta library was constructed. TCRdb processed the PCR reads anew with MiXCR; each CDR3 protein has one entry. The sample has a few hundred thousand distinct CDR3 sequences, 10% seen once; the top ten hold roughly 7%. The sample here was PBMCs, taken before TCRalphabeta/CD19-depleted stem cell transplant. All receptors come from a boy under two years old with acute myeloid leukemia, due to receive a stem cell transplant.

This clonotype was counted many times. This rearrangement joins TRBV7-9 to TRBJ1-2; tentative D call: TRBD1 (5 bases). V lost 1 base to trimming and J lost 2 bases, with 11 bases between them. CDR1 is SEHNR and CDR2 is FQNEAQ in the germline V gene (reference sequence). The CDR3 is 15 amino acids. CDR3 in amino acids: CASSLEAGPNYGYTF. CDR3 nucleotide sequence: TGTGCCAGCAGCTTAGAGGCGGGACCAAACTATGGCTACACCTTC.

This clonotype was counted only a few times. The genes are TRBV10-3 and TRBJ2-3; 9 positions match TRBD1. The V gene's germline CDR1 is ENHRY and CDR2 SYGVKD. The CDR3 consists of 14 residues. V shed 9 bases and J 0 bases; nucleotides not matched to a gene: 4. CDR3 nucleotides: TGTGCCATTACAGGGGGCCATAGCACAGATACGCAGTATTTT. Translating it yields CAITGGHSTDTQYF.

As to this clonotype: Being one base from a much bigger clone, this may be a read error. The CDR3 DNA reads as TGCAGTGCTAGAGAAGCGGAGACAGGGATATCCTACGAGCAGTACTTC. This gives the protein CSAREAETGISYEQYF. J is TRBJ2-7 and V is TRBV20-1; TRBD1 matches at 7 bases. V lost 0 bases and J lost 1; bases outside the gene matches: 9. Germline loops: CDR1 DFQATT, CDR2 SNEGSKA (reference sequence). CDR3 length: 16 amino acids.